This T cell receptor (beta chain) derives from a study of cytomegalovirus exposure and HLA in healthy donors. This clone was picked up a small number of times. In the PCR, 60 Vbeta and 13 Jbeta primers were used. The assay was immunoSEQ multiplex PCR, and TCRdb's table has in-frame clones only and misses some. This sample has about 140,000 clones, with approximately 83% found just once. The ends lost 8 bases at V and 4 bases at J; junction bases unmatched: 12. Germline CDR1 reads MNHEY; CDR2 reads SMNVEV (reference sequence). The length of the CDR3 is 16 residues. This chain links TRBV27 with TRBJ2-2, with TRBD1 matching over 8 bases. Material: PBMCs. The TCR was taken from a male donor in good health and CMV-seronegative. The CDR3 loop is CASGPRQGPSTGELFF. DNA of the CDR3: TGTGCCAGCGGTCCCAGACAGGGGCCTAGCACCGGGGAGCTGTTTTTT.